Below, 29 T cell receptor beta chains from the same sample are listed, as sequenced in a study of vaccination and CD4 T cells after COVID-19. For these TCRs, the target antigens are not known. Sequencing of the DNA from cultured CD4+ T cells was carried out with the Oncomine TCR Beta short-read assay. Each CDR3 protein gets one entry after TCRdb re-called the PCR reads with MiXCR. Of about 23,000 distinct CDR3 sequences in the sample, roughly 62% are singletons; the top ten hold roughly 22%. Treatment: approximately nine-day PBMC culture with coronavirus spike peptide pools or control peptides (ViraFEST assay). The specimen comprised CD4+ T cells from blood, cultured in vitro, sampled after SARS-CoV-2 vaccination. These receptors were taken from a human donor who received a COVID-19 vaccine.

This clonotype was seen more than once but under ten times. The rearrangement links TRBV20-1 to TRBJ2-2; 9 bases match TRBD2. The CDR3 has 17 amino acids. V was pared by 1 base and J by 2 bases, with 8 bases of the junction left unmatched. Germline loops: CDR1 DFQATT, CDR2 SNEGSKA (reference sequence). The CDR3 protein is CSARVPAGGTNTGELFF. The CDR3 DNA sequence: TGCAGTGCTAGAGTCCCAGCGGGGGGAACTAACACCGGGGAGCTGTTTTTT.

The rearrangement uses TRBV7-2 and TRBJ2-5; TRBD2 matches at 7 bases. V trimming: 4 bases; J trimming: 4 bases; junction bases outside the gene matches: 9. Looked up from germline, CDR1 is SGHTA and CDR2 is FQGNSA. The CDR3 consists of 15 residues. CDR3 DNA: TGTGCCAGCAGCTGGGGCGGGGGACGGGGAGAGACCCAGTACTTC. This gives the protein CASSWGGGRGETQYF.

The J gene is TRBJ2-7, the V gene TRBV25-1, with D tentatively TRBD1 (5 bases). This CDR3 has 13 residues. V gave up 7 bases and J gave up 3 bases, with 13 bases separating them. Germline-derived CDR1 and CDR2 are MGHDK and SYGVNS. The CDR3 DNA reads as TGTGCCAGCAAGGGGCCAGGCCACTACGAGCAGTACTTC. Translation: CASKGPGHYEQYF.

Only one count was recorded for this clonotype. The genes are TRBV6-1 and TRBJ2-5; D not resolved. The CDR3 spans 13 residues. The V gene lost 3 bases and the J gene lost 4 bases, with 9 bases spanning the gap. Per germline, CDR1 MNHNS and CDR2 SASEGT. As DNA, the CDR3 is TGTGCCAGCAGTGAGAACGGCCCAGAGACCCAGTACTTC. Its protein product is CASSENGPETQYF.

The J gene is TRBJ2-7, the V gene TRBV5-4; D possibly corresponds to TRBD2 (5 bases). Germline CDR1 SGHNT, CDR2 YYREEE (reference sequence). CDR3 length: 14 amino acids. V was trimmed by 2 bases and J by 4 bases, leaving 13 bases between them. This CDR3 reads CASSLRTDRYEQYF. The CDR3 DNA follows: TGTGCCAGCAGCTTACGGACTGATAGATACGAGCAGTACTTC.

The chain recombines TRBV20-1 with TRBJ2-7; the D gene is possibly TRBD2 (6 bases). Germline-derived CDR1 and CDR2 are DFQATT and SNEGSKA (reference sequence). V lost 6 bases and J lost 2, with 17 bases in between. CDR3 length equals 14 residues. CDR3 coding DNA: TGCAGTGCGGTTCGGAGCGGGTCCGCCTACGAGCAGTACTTC. Translation: CSAVRSGSAYEQYF.

The CDR3 DNA reads TGTGCCAGCCGTCGGCAGGGGGGAATAGATACGCAGTATTTT. Its protein product is CASRRQGGIDTQYF. The chain joins TRBV2 to TRBJ2-3, with TRBD1 as a possible D gene (7 bases). The CDR3 loop spans 14 amino acids. Trimming left V 8 bases short and J 5 bases short, with 17 bases between. The germline CDR1 and CDR2 sequences are SNHLY and FYNNEI.

The J gene is TRBJ2-1, the V gene TRBV2; 16 bases align to TRBD2. Germline V CDR1 and CDR2: SNHLY, FYNNEI. V dropped 6 bases and J dropped 10; count of bases not matched to a gene: 6. The CDR3 runs to 15 residues. The CDR3 bases are TGTGCCAGCAGGGGACTAGCGGGGGGGCCTCAGGAGCAGTTCTTC. Its translation is CASRGLAGGPQEQFF.

The genes are TRBV11-3 and TRBJ2-5, with 14 nucleotides matching TRBD2. The J segment lost 5 bases and the V segment lost 8 bases, leaving 1 base of the junction unmatched. CDR3 size: 13 residues. Germline loops: CDR1 SGHNT, CDR2 YENEEA. The CDR3 region has the DNA TGTGCCAGCGGGACTAGCGGGGGCGAGACCCAGTACTTC. Amino acids: CASGTSGGETQYF.

V gene TRBV10-3 combines with J gene TRBJ2-1; TRBD1 agrees at 12 bases. The CDR3 sequence is 16 residues long. The V and J ends lost 3 bases and 10 bases, in that order; junction bases with no gene match: 10. Germline CDR1 and CDR2: ENHRY and SYGVKD. CDR3 DNA sequence: TGTGCCATCAGTGATACCGGGACAGGGGGCTCCCACGAGCAGTTCTTC. It is translated as CAISDTGTGGSHEQFF.

The DNA of the CDR3 is TGCAGTGCTAGAGAGGGGGGGCCCGCCCAATTGCATGAGCAGTTCTTC. This gives the protein CSAREGGPAQLHEQFF. V is TRBV20-1 and J is TRBJ2-1, with D perhaps TRBD2 (7 bases). This CDR3 contains 16 residues. Germline V CDR1 and CDR2: DFQATT, SNEGSKA (reference sequence). V was shortened by 0 bases and J by 8 bases, with 20 bases between the two germline ends.

The V gene is TRBV21-1, the J gene TRBJ1-6. TRBV21-1 is a known pseudogene. The CDR3 consists of 17 residues. The CDR3 region has the DNA TGTGCCAGCAGCAAAGGAGTTTTTAGCTCCTATAATTCACCCCTCCACTTT. It specifies CASSKGVFSSYNSPLHF.

The chain employs TRBV5-4 and TRBJ2-5; TRBD2 matches at 8 bases. The CDR3 spans 15 residues. Trimming removed 0 bases from V and 5 bases from J; junction bases left unmatched: 6. Germline V gives CDR1 SGHNT, CDR2 YYREEE (reference sequence). The DNA for the CDR3 is TGTGCCAGCAGCTTGGAACTAGCGGTTCCCGAGACCCAGTACTTC. Translation gives CASSLELAVPETQYF.

This rearrangement joins TRBV30 to TRBJ2-6; D is tentatively TRBD1 or TRBD2 (5 bases each). The germline CDR1 and CDR2 sequences are GTSNPN and SVGIG (reference sequence). The V gene lost 2 bases and the J gene lost 0 bases, with 14 bases spanning the gap. There are 17 residues in the CDR3. The CDR3 spells CAWSPGRRFSGANVLTF. The CDR3 coding sequence is TGTGCCTGGAGTCCGGGACGTAGGTTCTCTGGGGCCAACGTCCTGACTTTC.

J is TRBJ1-1 and V is TRBV25-1, with 12 bases that match TRBD1. With V trimmed by 5 bases and J by 0 bases, 13 bases remained unmatched. The germline gives CDR1 MGHDK, CDR2 SYGVNS. The CDR3 is 19 residues long. The DNA for the CDR3 is TGTGCCAGCAGTAGGGACAGGGGGCGCGGAGAATCCATGAACACTGAAGCTTTCTTT. Translating it yields CASSRDRGRGESMNTEAFF.

In its sample, this clonotype was seen once. CDR3 nucleotides: TGTGCCAGCTTGGGGACGGGGAGGGAGACCCAGTACTTC. Amino acids: CASLGTGRETQYF. V usage is TRBV6-1 and J usage is TRBJ2-5, with D perhaps matching TRBD2 (6 bases). Trimming pared 8 bases from V and 5 bases from J, leaving 15 bases between. The CDR3 consists of 13 residues. Germline V gives CDR1 MNHNS, CDR2 SASEGT.

V usage is TRBV5-1 and J usage is TRBJ2-7; tentatively, D is TRBD1 (5 bases). Germline lookup yields CDR1 SGHRS and CDR2 YFSETQ. CDR3 length equals 16 residues. The V gene lost 4 bases and the J gene lost 5 bases, with 22 bases spanning the gap. Written as DNA, the CDR3 is TGCGCCAGCAGCCTCAGTATGACAGCCGGGTTCAACGAGCAGTACTTC. This encodes CASSLSMTAGFNEQYF. Full variable domain (remainder filled in from reference TRBV5-1 and TRBJ2-7): KAGVTQTPRYLIKTRGQQVTLSCSPISGHRSVSWYQQTPGQGLQFLFEYFSETQRNKGNFPGRFSGRQFSNSRSEMNVSTLELGDSALYLCASSLSMTAGFNEQYFGPGTRLTVT.

The chain combines TRBV27 with TRBJ2-2, with 14 bases aligning to TRBD2. Trimming at V came to 5 bases and at J to 6 bases, leaving 5 bases not matched to a gene. CDR1 is MNHEY and CDR2 is SMNVEV in the germline V gene (reference sequence). This CDR3 region has 16 residues. CDR3 DNA sequence: TGTGCCAGCAGTGTCAGACTAGCGGGGGGGCCCGGGGAGCTGTTTTTT. Translated: CASSVRLAGGPGELFF.

V usage is TRBV4-2 and J usage is TRBJ1-2, with 9 bases lining up with TRBD1. Germline values: CDR1 LGHNA, CDR2 YNFKEQ. This CDR3 is 14 amino acids long. V gave up 4 bases and J gave up 4 bases; unmatched junction bases: 4. CDR3 region: CASSRTGGAYGYTF. Here the CDR3 DNA reads TGTGCCAGCAGCCGAACAGGGGGCGCCTATGGCTACACCTTC.

As DNA, the CDR3 is TGTGCCAGTAGTAGGTCCGGACTACTAATTTATGGCTACACCTTC. Protein product: CASSRSGLLIYGYTF. The chain employs TRBV19 and TRBJ1-2; no reliable D call. Germline CDR1 and CDR2: LNHDA and SQIVND (reference sequence). The CDR3 runs 15 residues. V lost 4 bases, J lost 5 bases, and 17 bases lay in between.

The chain is built from TRBV19 and TRBJ1-2, with 11 bases aligning to TRBD1. The germline V gene has CDR1 LNHDA and CDR2 SQIVND (reference sequence). The ends lost 3 bases at V and 8 bases at J; junction bases unmatched: 8. This CDR3 contains 15 residues. The CDR3 protein is CASSIGGQGVGGYTF. Here the CDR3 DNA reads TGTGCCAGTAGTATCGGGGGACAGGGGGTCGGAGGCTACACCTTC.

This clonotype was seen a handful of times. The chain is built from TRBV2 and TRBJ2-7, with 8 bases that match TRBD1. Germline-derived CDR1 and CDR2 are SNHLY and FYNNEI. This CDR3 contains 15 residues. V lost 6 bases, J lost 4 bases, and 11 bases stayed unmatched. CDR3 protein: CASRPGQATLYEQYF. CDR3 coding DNA: TGTGCCAGCAGGCCGGGACAGGCGACACTTTACGAGCAGTACTTC.

This clonotype occurred a few times. The chain combines TRBV7-9 with TRBJ2-5, with 9 positions matching TRBD2. CDR1 and CDR2 (germline): SEHNR, FQNEAQ (reference sequence). V lost 2 bases and J lost 3; bases outside the gene matches: 1. The CDR3 is made up of 14 amino acids. The CDR3 sequence is CASSLLAGEETQYF. The CDR3 coding sequence is TGTGCCAGCAGCTTATTAGCGGGGGAAGAGACCCAGTACTTC.

This clonotype has more than one count but fewer than ten. Here the CDR3 DNA reads TGTGCCAGCACCCCGAGGGAGGGGGGGTATGGCTACACCTTC. Translation gives CASTPREGGYGYTF. The rearrangement links TRBV6-1 to TRBJ1-2; D possibly corresponds to TRBD1 (6 bases). CDR3 length: 14 residues. The germline V gene has CDR1 MNHNS and CDR2 SASEGT. V shed 7 bases and J shed 5 bases, with 17 bases lying between them.

J is TRBJ1-1 and V is TRBV20-1, with D unclear. V was shortened by 0 bases and J by 6 bases, with 11 bases between the two germline ends. The germline CDR1 and CDR2 sequences are DFQATT and SNEGSKA (reference sequence). The CDR3 consists of 13 residues. In nucleotides, the CDR3 is TGCAGTGCTAGAGATAAGGGTCCCCCTGAAGCTTTCTTT. Translated, it gives CSARDKGPPEAFF.

The chain recombines TRBV10-3 with TRBJ1-5; TRBD1 aligns across 7 bases. Germline lookup yields CDR1 ENHRY and CDR2 SYGVKD. The V segment lost 0 bases and the J segment 7 bases; nucleotides outside the gene matches: 6. CDR3 size: 15 residues. The CDR3 sequence: CAISESVGGEQPQHF. The DNA of the CDR3 is TGTGCCATCAGTGAGTCGGTAGGGGGCGAACAGCCCCAGCATTTT.

The chain couples TRBV30 to TRBJ1-1; D may be TRBD1 (6 bases). Trimming took off 4 bases at V and 7 bases at J, with 13 bases between the two ends. The CDR3 is 12 residues long. Per the germline V gene, CDR1 is GTSNPN and CDR2 is SVGIG (reference sequence). CDR3 DNA sequence: TGTGCCTGGACTCCCGGGACAAGTGAAGCTTTCTTT. Translated, it gives CAWTPGTSEAFF.

The chain employs TRBV6-1 and TRBJ1-2; no clear D gene. The germline V and J ends were trimmed by 0 bases and 9 bases, with 17 bases remaining between them. The CDR3 spans 15 residues. Per the germline V gene, CDR1 is MNHNS and CDR2 is SASEGT. The CDR3 DNA is TGTGCCAGCAGTGAAGCGCTGGCGGACCTAGATCGCTACACCTTC. It encodes CASSEALADLDRYTF.

This clonotype appeared a few times. The chain employs TRBV20-1 and TRBJ1-2; TRBD1 matches 7 bases. V was clipped by 5 bases and J by 4 bases; unmatched bases: 10. Germline V lookup: CDR1 DFQATT, CDR2 SNEGSKA (reference sequence). The CDR3 spans 14 residues. The CDR3 DNA reads as TGCAGTGCTTACTCCAGACAGGGAGGCTATGGCTACACCTTC. Residues: CSAYSRQGGYGYTF.